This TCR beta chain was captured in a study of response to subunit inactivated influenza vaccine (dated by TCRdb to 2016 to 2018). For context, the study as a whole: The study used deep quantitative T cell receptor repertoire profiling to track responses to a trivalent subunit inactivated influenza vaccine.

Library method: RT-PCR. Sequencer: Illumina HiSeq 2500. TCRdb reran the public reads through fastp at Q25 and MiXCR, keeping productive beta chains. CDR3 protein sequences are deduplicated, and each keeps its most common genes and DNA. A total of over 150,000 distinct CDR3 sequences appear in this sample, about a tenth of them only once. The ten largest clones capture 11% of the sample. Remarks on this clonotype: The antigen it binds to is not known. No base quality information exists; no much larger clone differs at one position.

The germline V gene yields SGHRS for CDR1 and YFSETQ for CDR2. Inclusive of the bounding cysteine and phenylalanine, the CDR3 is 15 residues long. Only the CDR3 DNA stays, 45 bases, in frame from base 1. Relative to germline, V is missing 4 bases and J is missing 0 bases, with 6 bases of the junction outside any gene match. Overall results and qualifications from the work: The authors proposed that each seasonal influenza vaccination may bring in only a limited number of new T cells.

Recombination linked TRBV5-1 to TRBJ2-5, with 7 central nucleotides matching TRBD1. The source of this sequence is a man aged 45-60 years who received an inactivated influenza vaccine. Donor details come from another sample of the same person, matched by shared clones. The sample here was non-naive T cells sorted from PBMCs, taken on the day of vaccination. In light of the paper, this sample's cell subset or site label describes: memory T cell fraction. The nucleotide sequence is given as TGCGCCAGCAGCCAGGGGACAGCCTACCAAGAGACCCAGTACTTC. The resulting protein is CASSQGTAYQETQYF.